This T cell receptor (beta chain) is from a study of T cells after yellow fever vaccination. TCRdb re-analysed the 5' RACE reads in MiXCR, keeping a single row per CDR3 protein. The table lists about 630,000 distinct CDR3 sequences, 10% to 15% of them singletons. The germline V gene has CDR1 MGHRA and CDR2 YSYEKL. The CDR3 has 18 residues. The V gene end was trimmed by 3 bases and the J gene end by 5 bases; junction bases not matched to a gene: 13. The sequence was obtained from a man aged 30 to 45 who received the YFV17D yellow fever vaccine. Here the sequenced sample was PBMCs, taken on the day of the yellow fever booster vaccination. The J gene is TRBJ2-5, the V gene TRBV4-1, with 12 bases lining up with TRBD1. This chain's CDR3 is CASSHDRDRGPGEETQYF. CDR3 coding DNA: TGCGCCAGCAGCCACGACCGGGACAGGGGGCCTGGTGAGGAGACCCAGTACTTC.